The sequence of this T cell receptor (beta chain) was determined in a study of neurological immune-mediated disorders. The cell input for sorted libraries was roughly 900,000, and those cells were CD4+ or CD8+ T cells. The CDR3 contains 13 residues. Trimming stripped 3 bases from V and 2 bases from J, with 7 bases between. Germline CDR1 ENHRY, CDR2 SYGVKD. This clonotype was recorded at least ten times. Synthesis of cDNA was accomplished via 5'RACE employing 10-nucleotide random UMIs. TCRdb re-analysed the 5' RACE reads in MiXCR, keeping a single row per CDR3 protein. The table lists around 40,000 distinct CDR3 sequences, 6.5% to 8.5% of them singletons.

The source is a man aged 45 to 65 in good health. The J gene is TRBJ2-5, the V gene TRBV10-3; D unresolved. The sequenced sample consisted of CD4+ T cells from blood. CDR3 loop: CAISEGQQETQYF. Here the CDR3 DNA reads TGTGCCATCAGTGAAGGGCAACAAGAGACCCAGTACTTC.